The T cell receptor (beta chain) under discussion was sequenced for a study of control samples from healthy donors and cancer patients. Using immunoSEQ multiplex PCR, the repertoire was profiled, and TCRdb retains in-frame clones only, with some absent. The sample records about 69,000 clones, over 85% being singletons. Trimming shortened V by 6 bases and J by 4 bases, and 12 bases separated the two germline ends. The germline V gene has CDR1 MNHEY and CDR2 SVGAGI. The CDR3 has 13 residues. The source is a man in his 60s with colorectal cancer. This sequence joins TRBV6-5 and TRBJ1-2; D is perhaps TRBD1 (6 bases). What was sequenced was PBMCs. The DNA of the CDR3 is TGTGCCAGCAGCCTAACAGGGACCTATGGCTACACCTTC. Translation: CASSLTGTYGYTF.